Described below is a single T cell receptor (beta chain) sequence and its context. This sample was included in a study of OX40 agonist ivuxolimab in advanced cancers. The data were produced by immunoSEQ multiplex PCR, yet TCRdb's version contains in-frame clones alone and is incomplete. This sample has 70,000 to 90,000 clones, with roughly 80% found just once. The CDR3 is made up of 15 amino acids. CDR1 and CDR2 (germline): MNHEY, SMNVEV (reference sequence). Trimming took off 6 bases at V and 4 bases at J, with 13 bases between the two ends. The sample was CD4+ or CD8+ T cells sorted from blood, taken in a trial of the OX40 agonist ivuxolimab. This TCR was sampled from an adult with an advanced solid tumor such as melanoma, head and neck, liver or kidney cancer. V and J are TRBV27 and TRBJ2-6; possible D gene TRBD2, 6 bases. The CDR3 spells CASRSLASGANVLTF. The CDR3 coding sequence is TGTGCCAGCAGATCTCTAGCGTCAGGGGCCAACGTCCTGACTTTC.